The 32 T cell receptor beta chains listed next were all sequenced from one sample in a study of blood T cell repertoires in COVID-19. TCRdb keeps only in-frame clones here, not all; method: immunoSEQ multiplex PCR. In the table there are about half a million clones, 75% to 90% of which are singletons. What was sequenced was peripheral blood. The receptors stem from a man younger than 35 with COVID-19, enrolled during active disease.

The V and J genes are TRBV5-6 and TRBJ2-7; D is perhaps TRBD2 (5 bases). Trimming left V 0 bases short and J 6 bases short, with 13 bases between. This CDR3 has 14 residues. Germline CDR1 reads SGHDT; CDR2 reads YYEEEE. The CDR3 reads CASSLGLKRGEQYF. In DNA form, the CDR3 reads TGTGCCAGCAGCTTGGGATTGAAACGGGGCGAGCAGTACTTC.

The chain carries TRBV19 and TRBJ2-2; D possibly corresponds to TRBD2 (6 bases). This CDR3 is 17 amino acids long. CDR1 LNHDA and CDR2 SQIVND come from the germline V gene (reference sequence). Trimming removed 5 bases from V and 3 bases from J, with 19 bases in between. The CDR3 reads CASSADGGLFYTGELFF. DNA of the CDR3: TGTGCCAGTAGTGCGGACGGGGGACTTTTCTACACCGGGGAGCTGTTTTTT.

The V call is TRBV11-2, the J call TRBJ1-2, with D tentatively TRBD1 (6 bases). The CDR3 extends over 14 amino acids. V shed 4 bases and J shed 4 bases, with 13 bases lying between them. Per germline, CDR1 SGHAT and CDR2 FQNNGV. The CDR3 sequence: CASSWNRVTYGYTF. In nucleotides, the CDR3 is TGTGCCAGCAGCTGGAACAGGGTTACCTATGGCTACACCTTC.

The V call is TRBV30, the J call TRBJ2-7, with D perhaps matching TRBD1 (5 bases). Trimming pared 1 base from V and 4 bases from J, leaving 5 bases between. This CDR3 region has 11 residues. Germline lookup yields CDR1 GTSNPN and CDR2 SVGIG (reference sequence). DNA for the CDR3: TGTGCCTGGAGTGAGGGGTACGAGCAGTACTTC. This codes for CAWSEGYEQYF.

V is TRBV9 and J is TRBJ1-2; possible D gene TRBD1, 5 bases. The CDR3 covers 14 residues. The germline V gene encodes CDR1 SGDLS and CDR2 YYNGEE. Trimming cost V 2 bases and J 3 bases, with 11 bases left between them. In nucleotides, the CDR3 is TGTGCCAGCAGCGTCGCGGGACGGGACTATGGCTACACCTTC. Residues: CASSVAGRDYGYTF.

The rearrangement links TRBV18 to TRBJ1-1; 10 nucleotides line up with TRBD1. Trimming at V came to 5 bases and at J to 5 bases, leaving 5 bases not matched to a gene. The germline V gene encodes CDR1 KGHSH and CDR2 LQKENI. CDR3 length: 14 amino acids. In DNA, the CDR3 is TGTGCCAGCTCATGGGACAGGGGAGAGACTGAAGCTTTCTTT. Encoded protein: CASSWDRGETEAFF.

The V and J genes are TRBV6-5 and TRBJ1-2; D possibly corresponds to TRBD1 (5 bases). In germline, CDR1 is MNHEY, CDR2 SVGAGI. This CDR3 is 12 amino acids long. With 6 bases removed from V and 4 bases from J, the gap between germline ends came to 9 bases. The DNA for the CDR3 is TGTGCCAGCAGGGACATATTCTATGGCTACACCTTC. This encodes CASRDIFYGYTF.

The chain has TRBV11-3 and TRBJ2-5, with TRBD2 as a possible D gene (6 bases). Germline V gene sequence: CDR1 SGHNT, CDR2 YENEEA. This CDR3 comprises 18 residues. The ends were cut back, 1 base at V and 5 bases at J, with 23 bases in the middle. In DNA, the CDR3 is TGTGCCAGCAGCTTAGTACGGGGTTATTGGGAGCGGGTGGAGACCCAGTACTTC. Translated: CASSLVRGYWERVETQYF.

This chain joins TRBV3-1 (or the pseudogene TRBV3-2) and TRBJ2-5; TRBD2 matches 10 bases. Germline CDR1 LGHDT, CDR2 YNNKEL (reference sequence). This CDR3 contains 17 residues. J lost 3 bases, V lost 1 base, and 8 bases had no gene match. Written as DNA, the CDR3 is TGTGCCAGCAGCCAAGCAGGCTTAGCGGGGGGCAAAGAGACCCAGTACTTC. Protein: CASSQAGLAGGKETQYF.

The chain couples TRBV11-2 to TRBJ2-3; 7 bases map to TRBD2. The V segment lost 6 bases and the J segment 0 bases; nucleotides outside the gene matches: 0. The CDR3 spans 13 residues. Germline V lookup: CDR1 SGHAT, CDR2 FQNNGV. CDR3 nucleotides: TGTGCCAGCAGGGGGGGGAGCACAGATACGCAGTATTTT. It is translated as CASRGGSTDTQYF.

This rearrangement joins TRBV4-1 to TRBJ2-5, with 7 bases matching TRBD2. The ends lost 1 base at V and 5 bases at J; junction bases unmatched: 7. The germline V gene has CDR1 MGHRA and CDR2 YSYEKL. The CDR3 covers 15 residues. The CDR3 nucleotides are TGCGCCAGCAGCCAAGGTATCGCCGGGGGGGAGACCCAGTACTTC. This encodes CASSQGIAGGETQYF.

This clone has just one count. The chain recombines TRBV3-1 (or the pseudogene TRBV3-2) with TRBJ1-2; weak D call: TRBD1 (6 bases). Germline assignment: CDR1 LGHDT and CDR2 YNNKEL (reference sequence). The CDR3 contains 13 residues. V lost 5 bases, J lost 8 bases, and 15 bases lay in between. CDR3 sequence reads: CASSFTGFQGYTF. The CDR3 region has the DNA TGTGCCAGCAGCTTCACAGGGTTTCAGGGCTACACCTTC.

The rearrangement uses TRBV24-1 and TRBJ1-1; D is undetermined. The germline V gene has CDR1 KGHDR and CDR2 SFDVKD. Trimming took off 10 bases at V and 4 bases at J, with 21 bases between the two ends. There are 15 residues in the CDR3. The CDR3 loop is CATKPPPGRSTEAFF. Here the CDR3 DNA reads TGTGCCACGAAACCCCCCCCGGGGAGGAGCACTGAAGCTTTCTTT.

The chain links TRBV24-1 to TRBJ2-3; 7 positions match TRBD1. The CDR3 covers 13 residues. Germline CDR1 KGHDR, CDR2 SFDVKD. V shed 10 bases, J shed 11 bases, and the junction held 14 bases outside the gene matches. The CDR3 spells CATVDRARGKQYF. The DNA for the CDR3 is TGTGCCACGGTAGACAGGGCCAGGGGGAAGCAGTATTTT.

Note on this clone: Additional DNA sequences in this sample encode the identical CDR3. The chain links TRBV18 to TRBJ2-1; 7 nucleotides line up with TRBD2. CDR1 is KGHSH and CDR2 is LQKENI in the germline V gene. The CDR3 contains 15 residues. The junction had 3 bases not matched to a gene; V was cut back by 3 bases and J by 1 base. CDR3 loop: CASSPLAASYNEQFF. CDR3 sequence (DNA): TGTGCCAGCTCACCCCTAGCGGCGTCCTACAATGAGCAGTTCTTC.

The chain links TRBV10-2 to TRBJ2-7; TRBD1 might be the D (6 bases). Germline values: CDR1 WSHSY, CDR2 SAAADI. Trimming shortened V by 5 bases and J by 1 base, and 9 bases separated the two germline ends. This CDR3 region has 13 residues. The CDR3 spells CASSRQASYEQYF. Written as DNA, the CDR3 is TGCGCCAGCAGTAGACAGGCATCCTACGAGCAGTACTTC.

V is TRBV6-6 and J is TRBJ2-2, with 8 positions matching TRBD1. The CDR3 spans 14 residues. From germline, CDR1 is MNHNY and CDR2 SVGAGI (reference sequence). The junction had 5 bases not matched to a gene; V was cut back by 6 bases and J by 5 bases. The CDR3 bases are TGTGCCAGCAGCGGACAGGGTTTAACCGGGGAGCTGTTTTTT. Its translation is CASSGQGLTGELFF.

V usage is TRBV11-3 and J usage is TRBJ2-3, with 11 positions matching TRBD2. Trimming at V came to 1 base and at J to 3 bases, leaving 6 bases not matched to a gene. CDR3 size: 17 residues. Germline V gene sequence: CDR1 SGHNT, CDR2 YENEEA. As DNA, the CDR3 is TGTGCCAGCAGCTTAGGGGCCGCTAGCGGGAGGACAGATACGCAGTATTTT. The encoded protein is CASSLGAASGRTDTQYF.

V usage is TRBV6-6 and J usage is TRBJ1-3, with D perhaps TRBD1 (5 bases). Trimming took 5 bases from V and 0 from J, leaving 17 bases between them. The CDR3 runs to 17 residues. Germline CDR1 and CDR2: MNHNY and SVGAGI (reference sequence). CDR3 coding DNA: TGTGCCAGCAGTCCCCCCAGGGCAGAACTCTCTGGAAACACCATATATTTT. It specifies CASSPPRAELSGNTIYF.

The chain employs TRBV19 and TRBJ2-4, with TRBD1 identical over 8 bases. V shed 7 bases, J shed 2 bases, and the junction held 7 bases outside the gene matches. This CDR3 is 15 amino acids long. Germline values: CDR1 LNHDA, CDR2 SQIVND (reference sequence). CDR3 in amino acids: CASMAQGAPKNIQYF. The CDR3 coding sequence is TGTGCCAGTATGGCGCAGGGGGCACCCAAAAACATTCAGTACTTC. The whole variable domain, filled in from reference TRBV19 and TRBJ2-4, reads DGGITQSPKYLFRKEGQNVTLSCEQNLNHDAMYWYRQDPGQGLRLIYYSQIVNDFQKGDIAEGYSVSREKKESFPLTVTSAQKNPTAFYLCASMAQGAPKNIQYFGAGTRLSVL.

The count of this clone is one. The chain links TRBV5-4 to TRBJ2-5; 7 nucleotides align to TRBD1. Germline V gives CDR1 SGHNT, CDR2 YYREEE (reference sequence). V was pared by 3 bases and J by 2 bases, with 7 bases of the junction left unmatched. This CDR3 comprises 15 residues. In DNA form, the CDR3 reads TGTGCCAGCAGCTACGGTCCAGGGGGTCAAGAGACCCAGTACTTC. This translates into CASSYGPGGQETQYF.

The gene calls are TRBV11-2 and TRBJ2-7; possibly TRBD1 for D (6 bases). The V gene lost 6 bases and the J gene lost 3 bases, with 15 bases spanning the gap. Germline-derived CDR1 and CDR2 are SGHAT and FQNNGV. The CDR3 length is 14 residues. DNA of the CDR3: TGTGCCAGCAGATCCGACAGGAGCCTCTACGAGCAGTACTTC. As protein: CASRSDRSLYEQYF.

The chain recombines TRBV19 with TRBJ2-1; 8 bases line up with TRBD2. The ends lost 3 bases at V and 12 bases at J; junction bases unmatched: 16. Germline loops: CDR1 LNHDA, CDR2 SQIVND (reference sequence). The CDR3 is 16 residues long. CDR3: CASSIKGRTGRAGQFF. The CDR3, as DNA: TGTGCCAGTAGTATCAAGGGGCGCACCGGGAGGGCTGGGCAGTTCTTC. The whole variable domain, remainder taken from reference TRBV19 and TRBJ2-1, is DGGITQSPKYLFRKEGQNVTLSCEQNLNHDAMYWYRQDPGQGLRLIYYSQIVNDFQKGDIAEGYSVSREKKESFPLTVTSAQKNPTAFYLCASSIKGRTGRAGQFFGPGTRLTVL.

J is TRBJ2-7 and V is TRBV12-3 or TRBV12-4; tentative D call: TRBD1 (5 bases). CDR3 size: 13 residues. V was clipped by 5 bases and J by 1 base, with 9 bases between them. CDR3 residues: CASSETVSYEQYF. CDR3 bases: TGTGCCAGCAGTGAGACAGTTTCCTACGAGCAGTACTTC.

CDR3 region: CASSPARLMVNTEAFF. CDR3 DNA sequence: TGTGCCAGCAGCCCCGCCCGGTTGATGGTGAACACTGAAGCTTTCTTT. V and J are TRBV7-8 and TRBJ1-1, with D uncertain. Trimming stripped 5 bases from V and 0 bases from J, with 16 bases between. This CDR3 contains 16 residues. CDR1 and CDR2 (germline): SGHVS, FQNEAQ.

The chain has TRBV5-1 and TRBJ2-7, with 13 nucleotides matching TRBD2. CDR3 size: 17 residues. Germline V lookup: CDR1 SGHRS, CDR2 YFSETQ. Trimming removed 2 bases from V and 0 bases from J; junction bases left unmatched: 5. The CDR3 sequence: CASSLGTSGIFSYEQYF. CDR3 sequence (DNA): TGCGCCAGCAGCTTAGGGACTAGCGGGATCTTCTCCTACGAGCAGTACTTC.

The chain links TRBV2 to TRBJ1-2; maybe TRBD1 (5 bases). Trimming stripped 7 bases from V and 7 bases from J, with 16 bases between. The germline V gene has CDR1 SNHLY and CDR2 FYNNEI. The length of the CDR3 is 13 residues. CDR3 sequence: CASTLVQQGGYTF. For the CDR3, the DNA is TGTGCCAGCACGCTAGTACAGCAGGGTGGCTACACCTTC.

This chain uses TRBV2 with TRBJ2-2, with 9 bases aligning to TRBD1. This CDR3 is built from 14 residues. From germline, CDR1 is SNHLY and CDR2 FYNNEI. The J segment lost 7 bases and the V segment lost 3 bases, leaving 3 bases of the junction unmatched. CDR3 protein: CASSETGGNGELFF. The CDR3 DNA follows: TGTGCCAGCAGTGAGACAGGGGGTAACGGGGAGCTGTTTTTT. The whole variable domain, filled in from reference TRBV2 and TRBJ2-2, reads EPEVTQTPSHQVTQMGQEVILRCVPISNHLYFYWYRQILGQKVEFLVSFYNNEISEKSEIFDDQFSVERPDGSNFTLKIRSTKLEDSAMYFCASSETGGNGELFFGEGSRLTVL.

The table lists this clone with a count of one. The genes are TRBV21-1 and TRBJ2-1; the D call of TRBD2 is as the table states it, not checked on the DNA. TRBV21-1 is reported as a pseudogene. This CDR3 is 15 amino acids long. The CDR3 spells CASSKTGGSDNEQFF. CDR3 in DNA: TGTGCCAGCAGCAAAACGGGGGGGTCGGACAATGAGCAGTTCTTC.

J is TRBJ2-2 and V is TRBV10-2, with a weak D call TRBD2 (5 bases). Germline CDR1 is WSHSY and CDR2 is SAAADI. V was trimmed by 5 bases and J by 5 bases, leaving 18 bases between them. This CDR3 comprises 16 residues. CDR3 sequence: CASSLYRNRGTGELFF. Here the CDR3 DNA reads TGCGCCAGCAGTTTGTATCGGAACCGAGGGACCGGGGAGCTGTTTTTT.

J is TRBJ2-2 and V is TRBV13; 11 nucleotides line up with TRBD1. Germline V gene data show CDR1 as PRHDT and CDR2 as FYEKMQ (reference sequence). The junction had 3 bases not matched to a gene; V was cut back by 8 bases and J by 4 bases. There are 14 residues in the CDR3. As DNA, the CDR3 is TGTGCCAGCGACGGGACAGGGGGCACCGGGGAGCTGTTTTTT. The encoded protein is CASDGTGGTGELFF.

This clone has just a few counts. The chain links TRBV3-1 (or the pseudogene TRBV3-2) to TRBJ2-5; possible D gene TRBD2, 5 bases. CDR1 is LGHDT and CDR2 is YNNKEL in the germline V gene (reference sequence). The CDR3 consists of 16 residues. Trimming cost V 6 bases and J 5 bases, with 22 bases left between them. This CDR3 reads CASSDTGLVGVETQYF. Written as DNA, the CDR3 is TGTGCCAGCAGTGATACTGGTCTAGTGGGAGTCGAGACCCAGTACTTC.